Listed here are 4 T cell receptor beta chains from one sample, sequenced in a study of CD8 T cells in ankylosing spondylitis. Study observations and caveats: Made up of about eight highly homologous variants, a TCR beta motif appeared characteristic of ankylosing spondylitis blood.

No antigen has been identified for these receptors. TCRdb re-called the 5' RACE reads with MiXCR, one entry per CDR3 protein. Among some 700,000 distinct CDR3 sequences listed, roughly 20% were seen once. The sequenced sample was blood, either unsorted or a sorted T cell fraction (not recorded which). The source is a male donor with ankylosing spondylitis.

The chain employs TRBV29-1 and TRBJ2-2; D is unclear. The ends were cut back, 5 bases at V and 4 bases at J, with 11 bases in the middle. This CDR3 comprises 13 residues. CDR1 and CDR2 from the germline V gene are SQVTM and ANQGSEA. CDR3 amino acids: CSVLGPGTGELFF. CDR3 in DNA: TGCAGCGTTCTAGGGCCCGGCACCGGGGAGCTGTTTTTT.

This clonotype was seen more than once but under ten times. The chain couples TRBV12-3 or TRBV12-4 to TRBJ1-2; 8 bases align to TRBD1. This CDR3 is built from 16 residues. Trimming cost V 7 bases and J 7 bases; bases outside gene matches: 17. The CDR3 is CASTLGSQGASGGYTF. The DNA of the CDR3 is TGTGCCAGCACCCTGGGGAGTCAGGGGGCCAGTGGTGGCTACACCTTC.

The sample holds one count of this clonotype. The CDR3 region has the DNA TGTGCCAGCAGTGAAGATTGGGGGGGCCGAGGCTACACCTTC. Translation: CASSEDWGGRGYTF. The rearrangement joins TRBV2 to TRBJ1-2, with D possibly matching TRBD1 (6 bases). This CDR3 has 14 amino acids. In germline, CDR1 is SNHLY, CDR2 FYNNEI. Trimming pared 1 base from V and 8 bases from J, leaving 14 bases between.

The chain couples TRBV25-1 to TRBJ2-1, with D perhaps TRBD1 or TRBD2 (5 bases each). This CDR3 comprises 17 residues. V shed 1 base and J shed 8 bases, with 21 bases lying between them. Per germline, CDR1 MGHDK and CDR2 SYGVNS. The CDR3 bases are TGTGCCAGCAGTGAATCGGGTCGGGGCAGAATATTGGATGAGCAGTTCTTC. It encodes CASSESGRGRILDEQFF.